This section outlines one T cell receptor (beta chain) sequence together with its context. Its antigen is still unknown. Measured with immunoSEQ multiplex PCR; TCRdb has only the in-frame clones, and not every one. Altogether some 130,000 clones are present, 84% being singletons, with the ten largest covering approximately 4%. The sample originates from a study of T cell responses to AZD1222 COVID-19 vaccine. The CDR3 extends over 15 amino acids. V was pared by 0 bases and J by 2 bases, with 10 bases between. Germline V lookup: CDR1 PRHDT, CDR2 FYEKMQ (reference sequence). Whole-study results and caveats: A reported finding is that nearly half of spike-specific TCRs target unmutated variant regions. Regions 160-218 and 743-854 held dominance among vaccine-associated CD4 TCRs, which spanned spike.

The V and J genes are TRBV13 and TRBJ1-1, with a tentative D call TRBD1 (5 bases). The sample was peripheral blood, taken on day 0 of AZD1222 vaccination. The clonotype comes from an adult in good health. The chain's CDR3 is CASSLGGGLNTEAFF. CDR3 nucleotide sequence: TGTGCCAGCAGCTTAGGCGGGGGTCTAAACACTGAAGCTTTCTTT.